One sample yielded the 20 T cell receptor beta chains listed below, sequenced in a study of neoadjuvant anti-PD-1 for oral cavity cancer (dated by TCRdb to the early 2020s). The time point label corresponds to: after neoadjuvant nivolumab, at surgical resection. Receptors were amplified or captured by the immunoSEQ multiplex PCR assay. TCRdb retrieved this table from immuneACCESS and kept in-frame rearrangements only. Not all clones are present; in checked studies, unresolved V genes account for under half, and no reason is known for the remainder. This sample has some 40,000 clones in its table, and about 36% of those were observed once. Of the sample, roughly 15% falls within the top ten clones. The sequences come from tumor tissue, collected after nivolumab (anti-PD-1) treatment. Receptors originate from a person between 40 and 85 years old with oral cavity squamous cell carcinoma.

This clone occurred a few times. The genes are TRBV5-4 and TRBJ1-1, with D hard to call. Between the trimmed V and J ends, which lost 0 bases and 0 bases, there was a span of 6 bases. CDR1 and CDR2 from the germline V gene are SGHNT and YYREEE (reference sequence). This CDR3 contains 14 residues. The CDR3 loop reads CASSLGLVNTEAFF. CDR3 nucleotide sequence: TGTGCCAGCAGCTTGGGTTTAGTGAACACTGAAGCTTTCTTT.

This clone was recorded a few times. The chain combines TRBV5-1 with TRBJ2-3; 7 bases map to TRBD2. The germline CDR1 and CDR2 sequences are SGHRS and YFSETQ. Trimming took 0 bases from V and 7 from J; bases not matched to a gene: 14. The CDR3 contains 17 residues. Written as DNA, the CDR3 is TGCGCCAGCAGCTTGGAGTCAACTAGCGCGGGGGTTTATACGCAGTATTTT. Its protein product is CASSLESTSAGVYTQYF. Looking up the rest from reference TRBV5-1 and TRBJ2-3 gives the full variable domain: KAGVTQTPRYLIKTRGQQVTLSCSPISGHRSVSWYQQTPGQGLQFLFEYFSETQRNKGNFPGRFSGRQFSNSRSEMNVSTLELGDSALYLCASSLESTSAGVYTQYFGPGTRLTVL.

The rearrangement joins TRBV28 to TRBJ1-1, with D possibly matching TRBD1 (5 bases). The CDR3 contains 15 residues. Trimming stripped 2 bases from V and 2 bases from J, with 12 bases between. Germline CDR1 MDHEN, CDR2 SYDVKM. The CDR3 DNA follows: TGTGCCAGCAGTTTAGGGGCCAGACCCAACACTGAAGCTTTCTTT. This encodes CASSLGARPNTEAFF.

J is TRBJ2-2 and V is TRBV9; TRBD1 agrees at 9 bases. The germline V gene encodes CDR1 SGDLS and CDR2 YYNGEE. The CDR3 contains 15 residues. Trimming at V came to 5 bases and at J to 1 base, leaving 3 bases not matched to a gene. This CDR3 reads CASRQGARNTGELFF. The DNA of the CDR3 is TGTGCCAGCAGACAGGGGGCTAGGAACACCGGGGAGCTGTTTTTT.

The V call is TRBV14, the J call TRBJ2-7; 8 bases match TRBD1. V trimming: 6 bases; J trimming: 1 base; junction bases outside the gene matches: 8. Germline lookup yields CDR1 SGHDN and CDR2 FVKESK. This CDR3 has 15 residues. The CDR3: CASRRRDRPSYEQYF. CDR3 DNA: TGTGCCAGCAGGCGCCGGGACAGGCCTTCCTACGAGCAGTACTTC.

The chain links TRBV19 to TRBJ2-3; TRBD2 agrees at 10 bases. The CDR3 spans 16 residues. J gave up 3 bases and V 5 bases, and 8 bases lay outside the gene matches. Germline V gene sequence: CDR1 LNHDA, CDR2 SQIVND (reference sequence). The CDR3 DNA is TGTGCCAGTAGTGTCATAGCGGGAGGTTGGACAGATACGCAGTATTTT. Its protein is CASSVIAGGWTDTQYF.

Here the CDR3 DNA reads TGTGCCAGCAGTTTAGAGTTTGTACGGGCGGTGAACACTGAAGCTTTCTTT. Translation: CASSLEFVRAVNTEAFF. This sequence joins TRBV27 and TRBJ1-1; D ambiguous. Germline assignment: CDR1 MNHEY and CDR2 SMNVEV (reference sequence). Trimming removed 2 bases from V and 0 bases from J, with 16 bases in between. The CDR3 extends over 17 amino acids.

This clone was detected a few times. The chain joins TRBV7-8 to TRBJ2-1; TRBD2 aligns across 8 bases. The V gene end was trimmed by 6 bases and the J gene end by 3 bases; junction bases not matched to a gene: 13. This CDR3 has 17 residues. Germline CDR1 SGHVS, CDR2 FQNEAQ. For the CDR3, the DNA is TGTGCCAGCAGACCCTTTTTAGCGGGGAACGACTACAATGAGCAGTTCTTC. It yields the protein CASRPFLAGNDYNEQFF.

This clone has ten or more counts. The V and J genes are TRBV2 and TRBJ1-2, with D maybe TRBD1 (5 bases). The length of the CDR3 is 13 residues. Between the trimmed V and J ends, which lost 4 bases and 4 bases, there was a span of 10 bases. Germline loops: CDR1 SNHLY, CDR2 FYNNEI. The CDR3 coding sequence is TGTGCCAGCAGTGGGGGGAGAACCTATGGCTACACCTTC. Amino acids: CASSGGRTYGYTF.

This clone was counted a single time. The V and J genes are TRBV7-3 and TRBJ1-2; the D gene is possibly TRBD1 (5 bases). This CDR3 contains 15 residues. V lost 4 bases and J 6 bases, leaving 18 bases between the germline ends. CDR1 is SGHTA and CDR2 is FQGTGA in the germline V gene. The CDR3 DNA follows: TGTGCCAGCAGCTCCCCCCGGCGGGGGGAGAATGGCTACACCTTC. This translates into CASSSPRRGENGYTF.

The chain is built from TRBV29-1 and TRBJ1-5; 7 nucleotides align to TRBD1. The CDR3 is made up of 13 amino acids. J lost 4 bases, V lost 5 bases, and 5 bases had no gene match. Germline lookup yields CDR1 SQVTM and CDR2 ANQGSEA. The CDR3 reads CSVTQGGNQPQHF. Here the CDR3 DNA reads TGCAGCGTTACCCAGGGGGGGAATCAGCCCCAGCATTTT.

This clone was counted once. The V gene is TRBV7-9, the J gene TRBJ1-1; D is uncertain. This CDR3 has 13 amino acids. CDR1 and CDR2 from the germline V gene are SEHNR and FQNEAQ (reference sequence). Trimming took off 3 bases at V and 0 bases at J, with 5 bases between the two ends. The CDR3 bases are TGTGCCAGCAGCTTTAGGATGAACACTGAAGCTTTCTTT. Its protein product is CASSFRMNTEAFF.

The CDR3 spells CASRPELGDNEQFF. The CDR3, as DNA: TGTGCCAGCAGGCCCGAGCTCGGTGACAATGAGCAGTTCTTC. This chain connects TRBV5-4 to TRBJ2-1, with D hard to call. This CDR3 is 14 amino acids long. Trimming removed 5 bases from V and 5 bases from J, with 14 bases in between. Germline values: CDR1 SGHNT, CDR2 YYREEE (reference sequence).

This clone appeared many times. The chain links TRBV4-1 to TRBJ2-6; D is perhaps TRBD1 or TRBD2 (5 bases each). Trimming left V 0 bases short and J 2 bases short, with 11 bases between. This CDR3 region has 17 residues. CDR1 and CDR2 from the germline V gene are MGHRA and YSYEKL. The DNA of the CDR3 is TGCGCCAGCAGCCAAGATCTGAGGGGCGCTGGGGCCAACGTCCTGACTTTC. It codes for CASSQDLRGAGANVLTF.

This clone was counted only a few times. The CDR3 loop is CASSLAAQEGAEAFF. CDR3 coding DNA: TGTGCCAGCAGCCTGGCAGCCCAGGAGGGGGCTGAAGCTTTCTTT. The rearrangement joins TRBV5-8 to TRBJ1-1; the D gene is possibly TRBD1 (6 bases). V gave up 4 bases and J gave up 6 bases, with 19 bases separating them. This CDR3 contains 15 residues. Germline V gene data show CDR1 as SGHTS and CDR2 as YDEGEE.

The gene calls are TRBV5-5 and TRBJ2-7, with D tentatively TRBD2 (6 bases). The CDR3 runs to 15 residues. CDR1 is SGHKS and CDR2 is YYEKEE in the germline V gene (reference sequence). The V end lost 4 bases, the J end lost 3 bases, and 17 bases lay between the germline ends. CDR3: CASSQSGRRFYEQYF. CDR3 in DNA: TGTGCCAGCAGCCAAAGCGGGCGTAGGTTCTACGAGCAGTACTTC. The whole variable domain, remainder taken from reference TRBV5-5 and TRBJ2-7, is DAGVTQSPTHLIKTRGQQVTLRCSPISGHKSVSWYQQVLGQGPQFIFQYYEKEERGRGNFPDRFSARQFPNYSSELNVNALLLGDSALYLCASSQSGRRFYEQYFGPGTRLTVT.

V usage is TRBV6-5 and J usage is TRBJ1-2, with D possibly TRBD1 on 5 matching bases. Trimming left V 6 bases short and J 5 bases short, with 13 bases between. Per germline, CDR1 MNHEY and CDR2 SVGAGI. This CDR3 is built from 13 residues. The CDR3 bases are TGTGCCAGCAGACCGGGACCCCTATATGGCTACACCTTC. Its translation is CASRPGPLYGYTF.

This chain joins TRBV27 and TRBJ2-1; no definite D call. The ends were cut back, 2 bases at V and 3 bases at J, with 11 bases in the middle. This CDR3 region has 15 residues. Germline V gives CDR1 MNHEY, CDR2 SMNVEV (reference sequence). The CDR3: CASSLGPRRYNEQFF. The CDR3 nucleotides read TGTGCCAGCAGTTTAGGGCCCCGGCGCTACAATGAGCAGTTCTTC.

The CDR3: CASSRRGSEKLFF. The DNA of the CDR3 is TGTGCCAGCAGCCGAAGGGGTAGCGAAAAACTGTTTTTT. J is TRBJ1-4 and V is TRBV5-6, with D perhaps matching TRBD1 (5 bases). The CDR3 is made up of 13 amino acids. Germline V lookup: CDR1 SGHDT, CDR2 YYEEEE. V shed 4 bases and J shed 8 bases, with 12 bases lying between them.

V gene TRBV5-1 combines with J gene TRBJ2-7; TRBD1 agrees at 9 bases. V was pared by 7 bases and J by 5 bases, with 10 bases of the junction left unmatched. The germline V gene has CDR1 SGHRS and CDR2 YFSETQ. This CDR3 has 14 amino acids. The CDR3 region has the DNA TGCGCCAGCCGCCATGTGGGACAGGGCGACGAGCAGTACTTC. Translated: CASRHVGQGDEQYF.